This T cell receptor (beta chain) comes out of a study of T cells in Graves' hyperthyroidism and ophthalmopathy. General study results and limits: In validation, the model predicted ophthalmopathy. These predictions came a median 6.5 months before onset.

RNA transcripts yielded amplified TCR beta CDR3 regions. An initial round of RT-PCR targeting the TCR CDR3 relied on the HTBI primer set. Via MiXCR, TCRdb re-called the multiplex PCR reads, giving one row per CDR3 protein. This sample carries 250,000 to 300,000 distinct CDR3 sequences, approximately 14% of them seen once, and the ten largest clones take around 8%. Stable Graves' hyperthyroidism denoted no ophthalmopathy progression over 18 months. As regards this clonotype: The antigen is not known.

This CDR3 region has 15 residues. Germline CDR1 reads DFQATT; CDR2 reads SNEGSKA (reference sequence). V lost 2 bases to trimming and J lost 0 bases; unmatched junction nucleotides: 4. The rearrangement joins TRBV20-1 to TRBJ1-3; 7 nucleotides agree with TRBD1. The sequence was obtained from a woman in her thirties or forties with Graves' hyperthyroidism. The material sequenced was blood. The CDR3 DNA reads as TGCAGTGCTAGAAGGACAGGAGCCTCTGGAAACACCATATATTTT. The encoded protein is CSARRTGASGNTIYF.